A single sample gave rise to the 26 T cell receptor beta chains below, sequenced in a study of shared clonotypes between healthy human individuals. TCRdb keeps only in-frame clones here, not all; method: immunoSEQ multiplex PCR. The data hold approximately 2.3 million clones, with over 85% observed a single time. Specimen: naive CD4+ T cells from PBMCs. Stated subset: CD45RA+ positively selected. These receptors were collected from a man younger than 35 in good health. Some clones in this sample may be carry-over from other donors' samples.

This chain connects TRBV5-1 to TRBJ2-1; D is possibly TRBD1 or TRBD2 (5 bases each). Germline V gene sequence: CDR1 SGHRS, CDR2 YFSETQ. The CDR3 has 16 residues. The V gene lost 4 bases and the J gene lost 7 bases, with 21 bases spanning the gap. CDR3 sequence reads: CASSAPEGPKENEQFF. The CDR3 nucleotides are TGCGCCAGCAGCGCCCCAGAGGGACCTAAGGAGAATGAGCAGTTCTTC.

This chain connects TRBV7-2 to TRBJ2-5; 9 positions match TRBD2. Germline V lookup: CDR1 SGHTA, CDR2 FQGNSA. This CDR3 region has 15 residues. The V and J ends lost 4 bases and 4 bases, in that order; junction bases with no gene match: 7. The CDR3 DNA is TGTGCCAGCAGCTGGGGCGGGAGGGCCGGAGAGACCCAGTACTTC. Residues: CASSWGGRAGETQYF.

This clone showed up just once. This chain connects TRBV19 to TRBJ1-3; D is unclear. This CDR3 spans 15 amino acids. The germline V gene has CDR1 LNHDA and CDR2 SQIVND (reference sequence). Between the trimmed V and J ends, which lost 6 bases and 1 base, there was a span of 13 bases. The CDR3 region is CASRGRLGSGNTIYF. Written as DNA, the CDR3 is TGTGCCAGTAGAGGCCGCCTGGGGTCTGGAAACACCATATATTTT.

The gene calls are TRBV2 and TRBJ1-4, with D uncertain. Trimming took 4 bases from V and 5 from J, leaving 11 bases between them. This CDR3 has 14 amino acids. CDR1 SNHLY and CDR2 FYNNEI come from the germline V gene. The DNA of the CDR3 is TGTGCCAGCAGTGGAGATAGATTCAATGAAAAACTGTTTTTT. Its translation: CASSGDRFNEKLFF. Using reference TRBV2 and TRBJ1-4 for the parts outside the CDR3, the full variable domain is EPEVTQTPSHQVTQMGQEVILRCVPISNHLYFYWYRQILGQKVEFLVSFYNNEISEKSEIFDDQFSVERPDGSNFTLKIRSTKLEDSAMYFCASSGDRFNEKLFFGSGTQLSVL.

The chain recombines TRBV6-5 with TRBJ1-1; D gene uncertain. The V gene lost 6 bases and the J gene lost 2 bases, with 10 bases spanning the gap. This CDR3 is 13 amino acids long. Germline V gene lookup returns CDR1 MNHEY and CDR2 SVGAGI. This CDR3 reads CASSLTENTEAFF. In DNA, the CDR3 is TGTGCCAGCAGCCTCACAGAAAACACTGAAGCTTTCTTT.

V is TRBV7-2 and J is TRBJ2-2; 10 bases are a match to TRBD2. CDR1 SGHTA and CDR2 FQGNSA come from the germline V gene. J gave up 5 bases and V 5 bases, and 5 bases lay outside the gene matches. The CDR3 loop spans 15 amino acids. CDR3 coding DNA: TGTGCCAGCAGCGAATTAGCGGGAGGAACCGGGGAGCTGTTTTTT. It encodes CASSELAGGTGELFF.

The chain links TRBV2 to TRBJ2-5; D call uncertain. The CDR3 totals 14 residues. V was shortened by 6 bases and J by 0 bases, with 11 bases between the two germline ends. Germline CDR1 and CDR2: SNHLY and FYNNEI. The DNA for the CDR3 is TGTGCCAGCAGGAAGAAGCTAAACCAAGAGACCCAGTACTTC. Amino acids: CASRKKLNQETQYF.

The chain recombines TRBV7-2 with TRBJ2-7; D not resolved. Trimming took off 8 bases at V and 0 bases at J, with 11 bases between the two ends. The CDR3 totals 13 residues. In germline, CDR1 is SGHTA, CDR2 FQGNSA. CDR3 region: CASSVASSYEQYF. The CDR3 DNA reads TGTGCCAGCTCCGTCGCGAGCTCCTACGAGCAGTACTTC. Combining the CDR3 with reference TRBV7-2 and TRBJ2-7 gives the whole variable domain GAGVSQSPSNKVTEKGKDVELRCDPISGHTALYWYRQSLGQGLEFLIYFQGNSAPDKSGLPSDRFSAERTGGSVSTLTIQRTQQEDSAVYLCASSVASSYEQYFGPGTRLTVT.

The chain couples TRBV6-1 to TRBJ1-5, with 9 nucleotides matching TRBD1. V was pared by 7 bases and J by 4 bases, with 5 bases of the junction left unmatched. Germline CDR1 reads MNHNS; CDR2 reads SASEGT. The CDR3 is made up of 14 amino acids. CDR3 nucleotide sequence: TGTGCCAGCATCCCCGGGACAGGGAATCAGCCCCAGCATTTT. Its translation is CASIPGTGNQPQHF.

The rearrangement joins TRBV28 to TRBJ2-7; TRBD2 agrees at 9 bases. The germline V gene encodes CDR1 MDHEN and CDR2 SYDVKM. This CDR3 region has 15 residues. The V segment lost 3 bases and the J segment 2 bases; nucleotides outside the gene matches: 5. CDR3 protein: CASSLGGRAPYEQYF. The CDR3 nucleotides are TGTGCCAGCAGTTTGGGCGGGAGGGCCCCCTACGAGCAGTACTTC.

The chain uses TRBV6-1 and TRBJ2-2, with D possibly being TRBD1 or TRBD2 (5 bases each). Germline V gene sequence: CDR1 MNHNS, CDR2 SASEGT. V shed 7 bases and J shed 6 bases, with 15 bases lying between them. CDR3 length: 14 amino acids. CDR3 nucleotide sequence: TGTGCCAGCATCCGGGGCCGACCGCCCGGGGAGCTGTTTTTT. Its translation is CASIRGRPPGELFF.

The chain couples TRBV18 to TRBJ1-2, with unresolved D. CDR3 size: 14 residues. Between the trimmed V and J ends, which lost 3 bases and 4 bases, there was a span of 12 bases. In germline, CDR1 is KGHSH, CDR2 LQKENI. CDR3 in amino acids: CASSPDQVGYGYTF. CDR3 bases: TGTGCCAGCTCACCGGACCAGGTCGGCTATGGCTACACCTTC.

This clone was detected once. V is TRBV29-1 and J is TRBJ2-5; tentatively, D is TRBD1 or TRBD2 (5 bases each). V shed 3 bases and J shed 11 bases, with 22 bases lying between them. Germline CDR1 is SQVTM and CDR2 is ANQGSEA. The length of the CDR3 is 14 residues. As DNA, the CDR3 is TGCAGCGTTGACTCCGGGCCGGAGAAAGGGGAGCAGTACTTC. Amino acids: CSVDSGPEKGEQYF. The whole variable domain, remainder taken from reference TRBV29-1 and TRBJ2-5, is SAVISQKPSRDICQRGTSLTIQCQVDSQVTMMFWYRQQPGQSLTLIATANQGSEATYESGFVIDKFPISRPNLTFSTLTVSNMSPEDSSIYLCSVDSGPEKGEQYFGPGTRLLVL.

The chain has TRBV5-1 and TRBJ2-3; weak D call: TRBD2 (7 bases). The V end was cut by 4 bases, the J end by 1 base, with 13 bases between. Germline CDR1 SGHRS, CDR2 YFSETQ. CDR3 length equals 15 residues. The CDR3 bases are TGCGCCAGCAGCCCGGCGGGGGCACGCACAGATACGCAGTATTTT. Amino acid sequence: CASSPAGARTDTQYF.

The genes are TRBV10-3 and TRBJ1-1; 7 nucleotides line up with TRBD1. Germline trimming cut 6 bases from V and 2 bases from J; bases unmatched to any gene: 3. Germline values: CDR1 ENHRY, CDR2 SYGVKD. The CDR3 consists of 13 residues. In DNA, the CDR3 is TGTGCCATCAGGGGACAGCCAAACACTGAAGCTTTCTTT. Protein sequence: CAIRGQPNTEAFF.

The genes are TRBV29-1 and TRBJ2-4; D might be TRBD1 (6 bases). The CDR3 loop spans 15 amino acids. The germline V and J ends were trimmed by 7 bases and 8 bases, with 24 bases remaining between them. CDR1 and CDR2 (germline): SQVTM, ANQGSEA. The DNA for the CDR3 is TGCAGCGCCGGATCCGGGACATACAAGGGGGACATTCAGTACTTC. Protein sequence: CSAGSGTYKGDIQYF.

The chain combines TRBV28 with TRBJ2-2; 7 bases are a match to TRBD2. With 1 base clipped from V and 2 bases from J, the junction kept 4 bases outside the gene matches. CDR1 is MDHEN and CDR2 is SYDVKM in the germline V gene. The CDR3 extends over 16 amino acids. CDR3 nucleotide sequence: TGTGCCAGCAGTTTATACTCTAGCGGCAACACCGGGGAGCTGTTTTTT. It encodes CASSLYSSGNTGELFF.

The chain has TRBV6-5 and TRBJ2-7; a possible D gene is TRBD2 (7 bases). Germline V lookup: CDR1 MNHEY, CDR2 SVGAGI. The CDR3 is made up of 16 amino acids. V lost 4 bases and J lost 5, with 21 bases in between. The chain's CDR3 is CASSSQTSRGGHEQYF. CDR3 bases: TGTGCCAGCAGTTCCCAGACAAGTAGGGGGGGCCACGAGCAGTACTTC.

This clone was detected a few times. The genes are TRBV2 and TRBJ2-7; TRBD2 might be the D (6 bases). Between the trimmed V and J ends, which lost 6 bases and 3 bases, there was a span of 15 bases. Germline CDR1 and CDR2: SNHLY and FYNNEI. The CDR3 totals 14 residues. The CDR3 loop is CASRTWREDYEQYF. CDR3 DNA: TGTGCCAGCAGGACCTGGCGGGAAGACTACGAGCAGTACTTC.

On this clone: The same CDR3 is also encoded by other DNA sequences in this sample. The CDR3: CASSTGLAAYNEQFF. CDR3 in DNA: TGTGCCAGCAGCACCGGACTAGCGGCCTACAATGAGCAGTTCTTC. The J gene is TRBJ2-1, the V gene TRBV7-3; 10 positions agree with TRBD2. The CDR3 sequence is 15 residues long. J lost 2 bases, V lost 5 bases, and 3 bases had no gene match. Germline V CDR1 and CDR2: SGHTA, FQGTGA.

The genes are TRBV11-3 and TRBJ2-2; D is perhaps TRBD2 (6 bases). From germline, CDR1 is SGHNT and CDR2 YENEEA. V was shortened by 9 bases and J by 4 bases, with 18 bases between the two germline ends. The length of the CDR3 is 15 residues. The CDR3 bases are TGTGCCAGTAAGGGGACGAAAGCGGGCACCGGGGAGCTGTTTTTT. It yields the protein CASKGTKAGTGELFF.

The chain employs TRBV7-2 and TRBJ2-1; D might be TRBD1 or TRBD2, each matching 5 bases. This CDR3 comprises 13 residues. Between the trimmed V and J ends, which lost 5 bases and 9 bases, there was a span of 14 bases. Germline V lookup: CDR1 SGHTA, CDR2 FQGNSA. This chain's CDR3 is CASSQNTRGEQFF. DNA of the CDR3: TGTGCCAGCAGCCAGAATACGAGGGGTGAGCAGTTCTTC.

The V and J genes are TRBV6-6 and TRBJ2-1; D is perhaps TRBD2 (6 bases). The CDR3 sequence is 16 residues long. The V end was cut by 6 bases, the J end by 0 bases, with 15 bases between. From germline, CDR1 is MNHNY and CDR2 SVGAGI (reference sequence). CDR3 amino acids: CASSPSRDRSYNEQFF. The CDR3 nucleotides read TGTGCCAGCAGCCCATCGCGGGATCGCTCCTACAATGAGCAGTTCTTC.

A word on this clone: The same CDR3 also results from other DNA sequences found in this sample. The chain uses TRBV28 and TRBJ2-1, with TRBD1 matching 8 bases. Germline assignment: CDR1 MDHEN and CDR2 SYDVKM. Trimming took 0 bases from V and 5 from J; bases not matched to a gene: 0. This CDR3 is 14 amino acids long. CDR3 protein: CASSLWDRDNEQFF. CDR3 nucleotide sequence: TGTGCCAGCAGTTTATGGGACAGGGACAATGAGCAGTTCTTC.

This chain's CDR3 is CASSERQSSYNEQFF. The CDR3 region has the DNA TGTGCCAGCAGCGAAAGACAGAGCTCCTACAATGAGCAGTTCTTC. The chain has TRBV5-4 and TRBJ2-1; the D gene is possibly TRBD1 (5 bases). Between the trimmed V and J ends, which lost 4 bases and 0 bases, there was a span of 11 bases. This CDR3 has 15 residues. Germline CDR1 reads SGHNT; CDR2 reads YYREEE (reference sequence).

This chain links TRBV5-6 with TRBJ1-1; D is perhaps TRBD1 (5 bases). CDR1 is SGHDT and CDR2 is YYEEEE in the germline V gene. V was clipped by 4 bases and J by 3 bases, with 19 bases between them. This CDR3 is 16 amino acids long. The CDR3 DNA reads TGTGCCAGCAGCCCCCGAGAGACCAGGGCGCACACTGAAGCTTTCTTT. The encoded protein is CASSPRETRAHTEAFF.